A selection of T cell receptor beta chains follows, all from one sample in a study of blood T cell repertoires in COVID-19. Data came from immunoSEQ multiplex PCR; TCRdb stores just in-frame clones and leaves some out. Found here are some 140,000 clones, approximately 78% of them singletons; the top ten hold roughly 1.7%. The sample consisted of peripheral blood. The origin of the receptors is an elderly man with acute or convalescent COVID-19. The CDR3 runs from the conserved cysteine through the conserved F or W. D genes are given only for firm matches. The size of a clone is reported for some rows only, either as once, few or many, or as a class for expanded clones.

>TRBJ2-3|TRBD2|-|TRBV11-2
CASSFPAWGGTTDTQYF
TGTGCCAGCAGCTTTCCCGCCTGGGGGGGGACCACAGATACGCAGTATTTT
>TRBJ2-3|-|-|TRBV24-1
CATQGGHTDTQYF
TGTGCCACTCAGGGTGGCCACACAGATACGCAGTATTTT
>TRBJ2-2|TRBD2|-|TRBV9
CASSVAVGGYTGELFF
TGTGCCAGCAGCGTAGCAGTGGGGGGGTACACCGGGGAGCTGTTTTTT
>TRBJ1-2|TRBD1|few|TRBV30
CAWSSDRDIYGYTF
TGTGCCTGGAGTAGCGACAGGGACATCTATGGCTACACCTTC
>TRBJ1-2|TRBD1|once|TRBV18
CASSPSQGQGLGYTF
TGTGCCAGCTCACCATCACAGGGACAGGGGCTTGGCTACACCTTC
>TRBJ1-2|-|-|TRBV21-1
CASSREGGFPLTGVRYGYTF
TGTGCCAGCAGCAGAGAGGGGGGGTTCCCCCTGACAGGGGTCCGCTATGGCTACACCTTC
>TRBJ2-3|TRBD2|-|TRBV4-2
CASSLQAASGTSTDTQYF
TGTGCCAGCAGCCTTCAAGCGGCTAGCGGGACTAGCACAGATACGCAGTATTTT
>TRBJ1-1|TRBD1|-|TRBV30
CAWSRGQWNTEAFF
TGTGCCTGGAGCCGGGGACAGTGGAACACTGAAGCTTTCTTT
>TRBJ1-6|-|once|TRBV19
CASLPTGKSYNSPLHF
TGTGCCAGTTTGCCAACAGGGAAGTCCTATAATTCACCCCTCCACTTT
>TRBJ1-2|-|-|TRBV28
CASTRDQAGGYTF
TGTGCCAGCACCAGGGATCAGGCGGGAGGCTACACCTTC
>TRBJ2-6|-|-|TRBV5-1
CASSLGPASGANVLTF
TGCGCCAGCAGCTTGGGTCCAGCGTCTGGGGCCAACGTCCTGACTTTC
>TRBJ2-2|-|-|TRBV9
CASSARSVSNTGELFF
TGTGCCAGCAGCGCTCGGAGCGTCTCGAACACCGGGGAGCTGTTTTTT
>TRBJ1-1|TRBD1|-|TRBV6-5
CASNVQGAGTEAFF
TGTGCCAGCAACGTACAGGGGGCAGGTACTGAAGCTTTCTTT
>TRBJ2-5|TRBD2|once|TRBV28
CATGGLAEETQYF
TGTGCCACCGGGGGACTAGCGGAGGAGACCCAGTACTTC
>TRBJ2-1|-|-|TRBV29-1
CSVAQSYNEQFF
TGCAGCGTCGCTCAGTCCTACAATGAGCAGTTCTTC
>TRBJ2-3|TRBD1|-|TRBV29-1
CSVVGTIRGRTDTQYF
TGCAGCGTTGTGGGCACGATCAGGGGGCGCACAGATACGCAGTATTTT
>TRBJ1-4|-|-|TRBV7-8
CASSLASQGEKLFF
TGTGCCAGCAGCTTAGCGTCACAGGGAGAAAAACTGTTTTTT
>TRBJ1-2|-|once|TRBV7-2
CASSLGQAINYGYTF
TGTGCCAGCAGCTTAGGGCAGGCGATCAACTATGGCTACACCTTC
>TRBJ1-1|-|-|TRBV11-3
CASSLHGGMNTEAFF
TGTGCCAGCAGCTTACACGGGGGAATGAACACTGAAGCTTTCTTT
>TRBJ2-1|TRBD2|-|TRBV27
CASSSKTSGALDEQFF
TGTGCCAGCAGTTCGAAGACTAGCGGGGCCCTCGATGAGCAGTTCTTC
>TRBJ1-3|-|-|TRBV7-2
CASSQGHYSGNTIYF
TGTGCCAGCAGCCAAGGACACTACTCTGGAAACACCATATATTTT
>TRBJ1-5|-|-|TRBV6-6
CASSSGGVGNQPQHF
TGTGCCAGCAGTTCGGGGGGGGTTGGGAATCAGCCCCAGCATTTT
>TRBJ2-3|-|-|TRBV29-1
CSVGATDTQYF
TGCAGCGTTGGAGCTACAGATACGCAGTATTTT
>TRBJ2-5|TRBD2|-|TRBV11-3
CASSPGSSGGAETQYF
TGTGCCAGCAGCCCGGGGTCTAGCGGGGGGGCGGAGACCCAGTACTTC
>TRBJ1-1|-|-|TRBV6-5
CASRQPGLEAFF
TGTGCCAGCAGGCAACCGGGACTTGAAGCTTTCTTT
>TRBJ2-3|-|-|TRBV15
CATYGDTQYF
TGTGCCACCTACGGAGATACGCAGTATTTT
>TRBJ1-1|TRBD1|-|TRBV7-2
CASSSYRGQAAEAFF
TGTGCCAGCAGCTCCTACAGGGGGCAAGCGGCTGAAGCTTTCTTT
>TRBJ1-2|TRBD1|-|TRBV7-8
CASSLVGQGVRGYTF
TGTGCCAGCAGCTTAGTTGGACAGGGGGTGCGTGGCTACACCTTC
>TRBJ2-2|-|-|TRBV10-3
CAISAEGVINTGELFF
TGTGCCATCAGTGCTGAGGGAGTTATCAACACCGGGGAGCTGTTTTTT
>TRBJ1-2|-|-|TRBV4-1
CASSQVPGNYGYTF
TGCGCCAGCAGCCAAGTTCCGGGGAACTATGGCTACACCTTC
>TRBJ1-1|TRBD1|few|TRBV25-1
CASSEGRQGVTEAFF
TGTGCCAGCAGTGAGGGCCGACAGGGAGTCACTGAAGCTTTCTTT
>TRBJ2-4|-|-|TRBV27
CASSGWAKNIQYF
TGTGCCAGTTCGGGGTGGGCCAAAAACATTCAGTACTTC
>TRBJ1-3|-|once|TRBV6-1
CASSESSAGNTIYF
TGTGCCAGCAGTGAAAGCTCCGCTGGAAACACCATATATTTT
>TRBJ1-5|-|-|TRBV6-5
CASSQRSNQPQHF
TGTGCCAGCAGCCAACGGTCAAATCAGCCCCAGCATTTT
>TRBJ1-5|TRBD1|once|TRBV28
CASSFRTGWGSQPQHF
TGTGCCAGCAGTTTCCGGACAGGGTGGGGGAGTCAGCCCCAGCATTTT
>TRBJ1-3|-|-|TRBV11-2
CASSQGQGGNTIYF
TGTGCCAGCAGCCAGGGGCAGGGAGGAAACACCATATATTTT
>TRBJ1-6|-|-|TRBV12-3/TRBV12-4
CASSLGGIALHF
TGTGCCAGCAGCCTCGGAGGTATCGCCCTCCACTTT
>TRBJ1-1|-|-|TRBV5-6
CASSLAAGAEAFF
TGTGCCAGCAGCTTGGCGGCAGGGGCGGAAGCTTTCTTT
>TRBJ1-5|TRBD1|-|TRBV7-2
CASSPTGGLDQPQHF
TGTGCCAGCAGTCCCACAGGGGGCCTCGATCAGCCCCAGCATTTT
>TRBJ2-3|-|once|TRBV12-3/TRBV12-4
CASSPSTDTQYF
TGTGCCAGCAGTCCTAGCACAGATACGCAGTATTTT
>TRBJ1-6|TRBD1|-|TRBV19
CASSGTGTNSPLHF
TGTGCCAGTTCGGGGACAGGGACAAATTCACCCCTCCACTTT
>TRBJ2-5|-|-|TRBV7-2
CASSLRTVAETQYF
TGTGCCAGCAGCTTAAGAACGGTCGCGGAGACCCAGTACTTC
>TRBJ2-7|TRBD2|-|TRBV10-3
CAISAQSAGESYEQYF
TGTGCCATCAGCGCCCAGTCAGCGGGGGAATCCTACGAGCAGTACTTC
>TRBJ1-5|TRBD1|-|TRBV5-8
CASSPGTGYQPQHF
TGTGCCAGCAGCCCAGGGACAGGGTACCAGCCCCAGCATTTT
>TRBJ2-7|TRBD2|-|TRBV19
CASSQLAGVYEQYF
TGTGCCAGTAGCCAACTAGCGGGGGTTTACGAGCAGTACTTC
>TRBJ1-6|-|-|TRBV18
CASSPVTDSNSPLHF
TGTGCCAGCTCACCCGTTACAGATTCCAATTCACCCCTCCACTTT